This T cell receptor beta chain originates from a study of CD8 T cells in Susac syndrome. Study-level results: Susac-specific public clones were found in both the total CD8+ and the CD8+ TEMRA repertoires, with over 15 in the former and about five in the latter.

This CDR3 is built from 16 residues. V lost 6 bases to trimming and J lost 6 bases; unmatched junction nucleotides: 15. Only one count was recorded for this clonotype. The antigen remains undetermined. When the RNA was reverse transcribed, random hexamers were used with an input of about 0.5 to 1 ug. A single record per CDR3 protein comes from TCRdb applying MiXCR to the immunoSEQ multiplex PCR reads. The profile shows 150,000 to 200,000 distinct CDR3 sequences, more than 85% of them singletons. Sequenced: CD8+ T cells from PBMCs. This receptor was obtained from a human donor with Susac syndrome. J is TRBJ2-7 and V is TRBV12-3 or TRBV12-4, with 9 bases that match TRBD1. The CDR3 sequence is CASSSPTDRGLGEQYF. CDR3 nucleotide sequence: TGTGCCAGCAGCAGTCCTACGGACAGGGGTTTGGGCGAGCAGTACTTC.